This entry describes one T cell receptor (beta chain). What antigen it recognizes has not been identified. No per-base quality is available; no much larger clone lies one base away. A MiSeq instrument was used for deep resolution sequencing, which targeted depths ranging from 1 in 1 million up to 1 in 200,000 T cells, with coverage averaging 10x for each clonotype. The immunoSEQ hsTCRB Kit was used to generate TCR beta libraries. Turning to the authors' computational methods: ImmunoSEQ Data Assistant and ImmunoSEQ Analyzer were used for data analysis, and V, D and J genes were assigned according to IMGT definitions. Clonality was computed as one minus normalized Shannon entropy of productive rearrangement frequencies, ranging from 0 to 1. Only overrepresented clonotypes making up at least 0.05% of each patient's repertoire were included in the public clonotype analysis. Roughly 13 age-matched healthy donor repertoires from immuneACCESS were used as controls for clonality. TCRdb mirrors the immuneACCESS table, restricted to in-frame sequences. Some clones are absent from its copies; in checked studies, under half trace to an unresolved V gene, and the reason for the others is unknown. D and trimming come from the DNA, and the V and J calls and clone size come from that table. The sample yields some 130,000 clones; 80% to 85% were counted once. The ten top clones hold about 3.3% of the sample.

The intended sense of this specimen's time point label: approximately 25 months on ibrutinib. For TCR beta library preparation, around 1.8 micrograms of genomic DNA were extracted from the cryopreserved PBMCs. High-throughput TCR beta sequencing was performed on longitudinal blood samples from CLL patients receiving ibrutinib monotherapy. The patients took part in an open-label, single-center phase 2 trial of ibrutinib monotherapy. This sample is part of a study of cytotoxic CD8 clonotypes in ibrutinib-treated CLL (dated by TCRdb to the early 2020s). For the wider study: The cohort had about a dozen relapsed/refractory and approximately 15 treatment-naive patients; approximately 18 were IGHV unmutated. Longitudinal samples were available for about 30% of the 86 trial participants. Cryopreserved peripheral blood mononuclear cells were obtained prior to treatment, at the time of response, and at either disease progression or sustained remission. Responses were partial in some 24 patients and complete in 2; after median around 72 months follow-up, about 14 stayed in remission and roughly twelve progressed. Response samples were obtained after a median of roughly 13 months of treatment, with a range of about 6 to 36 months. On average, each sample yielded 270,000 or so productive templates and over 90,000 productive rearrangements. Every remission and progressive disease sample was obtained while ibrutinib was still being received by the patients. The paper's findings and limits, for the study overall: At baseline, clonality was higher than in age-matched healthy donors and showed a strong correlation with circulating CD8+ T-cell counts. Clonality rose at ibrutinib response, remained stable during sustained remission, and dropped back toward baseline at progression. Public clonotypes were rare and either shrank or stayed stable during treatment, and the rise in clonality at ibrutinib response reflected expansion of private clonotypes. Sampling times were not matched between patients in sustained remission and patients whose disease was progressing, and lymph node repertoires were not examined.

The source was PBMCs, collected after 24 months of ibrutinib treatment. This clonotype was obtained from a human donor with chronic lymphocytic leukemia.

The CDR3 reads as follows: CASSKTGVVDEQFF. The DNA sequence is TGTGCCAGCAGCAAGACAGGGGTGGTCGATGAGCAGTTCTTC. The sequence joins TRBV6-4 to TRBJ2-1, and 8 bases in between align with TRBD1. The germline V gene sets CDR1 to MRHNA and CDR2 to SNTAGT. Here V drops 6 bases and J drops 8 bases, and the junction holds 9 bases not matched to any gene. Measured from the cysteine to the phenylalanine, the CDR3 is 14 residues long. CDR3 DNA is the only sequence kept; it has 42 bases, read in frame from the first base.